One sample yielded the 25 T cell receptor beta chains listed below, sequenced in a study of T cells in Graves' hyperthyroidism and ophthalmopathy. TCR beta CDR3 regions were amplified from RNA transcripts. RT-PCR in the first round (using the HTBI primer set) targeted the TCR CDR3. TCRdb used MiXCR to reprocess the multiplex PCR reads, holding one entry per CDR3 protein. The sample has about 580,000 distinct CDR3 sequences, approximately 13% seen once; the top ten hold less than 6%. The sequenced material came from blood. The receptors derive from a woman aged 25 to 39 with Graves' hyperthyroidism that later progressed to Graves' ophthalmopathy.

In its sample, this clonotype was seen many times. The chain uses TRBV27 and TRBJ1-1; D gene unclear. V shed 5 bases and J shed 4 bases, with 11 bases lying between them. The V gene's germline CDR1 is MNHEY and CDR2 SMNVEV (reference sequence). The CDR3 runs to 13 residues. In nucleotides, the CDR3 is TGTGCCAGCAGTCTTTTGGTCTCCACTGAAGCTTTCTTT. It codes for CASSLLVSTEAFF.

This clonotype was picked up many times. V usage is TRBV5-1 and J usage is TRBJ2-5; tentatively, D is TRBD1 or TRBD2 (6 bases each). The CDR3 contains 14 residues. Trimming left V 4 bases short and J 3 bases short, with 13 bases between. Germline V CDR1 and CDR2: SGHRS, YFSETQ. In DNA, the CDR3 is TGCGCCAGCAGCCGTAGAAGGGGGGAAGAGACCCAGTACTTC. Its protein product is CASSRRRGEETQYF.

This clonotype occurred many times. This chain uses TRBV20-1 with TRBJ2-5; 7 nucleotides line up with TRBD2. The length of the CDR3 is 16 residues. Trimming took 4 bases from V and 9 from J; bases not matched to a gene: 20. The V gene's germline CDR1 is DFQATT and CDR2 SNEGSKA (reference sequence). CDR3 sequence reads: CSATSLEGVPGGAQYF. For the CDR3, the DNA is TGCAGTGCTACATCGCTAGAAGGGGTACCTGGGGGGGCCCAGTACTTC.

V gene TRBV18 combines with J gene TRBJ2-3, with D perhaps TRBD2 (6 bases). Germline-derived CDR1 and CDR2 are KGHSH and LQKENI. The germline V and J ends were trimmed by 3 bases and 8 bases, with 18 bases remaining between them. The CDR3 runs to 15 residues. CDR3 region: CASSPGTSQGGTQYF. The CDR3 DNA reads as TGTGCCAGCTCACCCGGGACTTCCCAGGGTGGTACGCAGTATTTT. Together with reference TRBV18 and TRBJ2-3, the CDR3 gives the full variable domain: NAGVMQNPRHLVRRRGQEARLRCSPMKGHSHVYWYRQLPEEGLKFMVYLQKENIIDESGMPKERFSAEFPKEGPSILRIQQVVRGDSAAYFCASSPGTSQGGTQYFGPGTRLTVL.

A few counts support this clonotype. The chain combines TRBV6-2 or TRBV6-3 with TRBJ2-6, with TRBD1 matching 8 bases. The CDR3 is 16 amino acids. The germline V gene has CDR1 MNHEY and CDR2 SVGEGT. Unmatched junction bases numbered 4, after V lost 3 bases and J lost 3 bases. The CDR3 sequence: CASSYGQGNGANVLTF. The CDR3 DNA is TGTGCCAGCAGTTATGGACAGGGTAATGGGGCCAACGTCCTGACTTTC.

Many counts were recorded for this clonotype. The chain is built from TRBV7-2 and TRBJ2-7, with TRBD2 matching 10 bases. This CDR3 spans 17 amino acids. Germline CDR1 SGHTA, CDR2 FQGNSA. V was pared by 5 bases and J by 9 bases, with 19 bases of the junction left unmatched. In DNA, the CDR3 is TGTGCCAGCAGCCCACCTTCGAGCGGGAGGGCCGCACTAGTGCAGTACTTC. Translated: CASSPPSSGRAALVQYF.

The rearrangement uses TRBV20-1 and TRBJ2-2; 10 bases are shared with TRBD2. The V segment lost 3 bases and the J segment 1 base; nucleotides outside the gene matches: 8. The CDR3 covers 17 residues. Germline CDR1 and CDR2: DFQATT and SNEGSKA (reference sequence). The CDR3 loop is CSARRDGLAVNTGELFF. In nucleotides, the CDR3 is TGCAGTGCTAGGCGAGACGGACTAGCGGTGAACACCGGGGAGCTGTTTTTT.

This clonotype was seen a handful of times. The chain links TRBV6-1 to TRBJ2-6; TRBD1 matches 9 bases. The V and J ends lost 6 bases and 0 bases, in that order; junction bases with no gene match: 3. Germline values: CDR1 MNHNS, CDR2 SASEGT. This CDR3 spans 16 amino acids. CDR3 nucleotides: TGTGCCAGCAGCGGGACAGGGACCTCTGGGGCCAACGTCCTGACTTTC. Protein: CASSGTGTSGANVLTF.

Only a few counts were recorded for this clonotype. The rearrangement joins TRBV27 to TRBJ2-7; 7 nucleotides line up with TRBD2. V dropped 4 bases and J dropped 3; count of bases not matched to a gene: 6. Germline-derived CDR1 and CDR2 are MNHEY and SMNVEV (reference sequence). The CDR3 is 14 amino acids. The CDR3 protein is CASSSGLTGYEQYF. The DNA for the CDR3 is TGTGCCAGCAGTTCGGGACTAACGGGCTACGAGCAGTACTTC.

This clonotype was seen many times. This rearrangement joins TRBV29-1 to TRBJ1-2, with a possible D match to TRBD1 (5 bases). V was shortened by 3 bases and J by 8 bases, with 10 bases between the two germline ends. CDR3 length: 11 amino acids. Germline CDR1 SQVTM, CDR2 ANQGSEA. The CDR3 nucleotides read TGCAGCGTTGACAGGGTTGAAGGCTACACCTTC. This encodes CSVDRVEGYTF. The whole variable domain, filled in from reference TRBV29-1 and TRBJ1-2, reads SAVISQKPSRDICQRGTSLTIQCQVDSQVTMMFWYRQQPGQSLTLIATANQGSEATYESGFVIDKFPISRPNLTFSTLTVSNMSPEDSSIYLCSVDRVEGYTFGSGTRLTVV.

There are a few counts of this clonotype. The chain couples TRBV19 to TRBJ1-2; a weak D match, TRBD1 (6 bases). V was pared by 8 bases and J by 10 bases, with 20 bases between. CDR3 length equals 13 residues. Per the germline V gene, CDR1 is LNHDA and CDR2 is SQIVND (reference sequence). The CDR3 nucleotides are TGTGCCAGTTCAAGACAGGTAACCTTTGACTACACCTTC. Residues: CASSRQVTFDYTF. The variable domain in full, completed from reference TRBV19 and TRBJ1-2, reads DGGITQSPKYLFRKEGQNVTLSCEQNLNHDAMYWYRQDPGQGLRLIYYSQIVNDFQKGDIAEGYSVSREKKESFPLTVTSAQKNPTAFYLCASSRQVTFDYTFGSGTRLTVV.

This clonotype was seen at least ten times. The V and J genes are TRBV6-1 and TRBJ2-2; 7 nucleotides align to TRBD2. The CDR3 covers 15 residues. Per germline, CDR1 MNHNS and CDR2 SASEGT. The V and J ends lost 4 bases and 2 bases, in that order; junction bases with no gene match: 4. CDR3 DNA: TGTGCCAGCAGTGGGAGCGGGGTAAACACCGGGGAGCTGTTTTTT. This translates into CASSGSGVNTGELFF.

In this sample, this clonotype turned up many times. V is TRBV30 and J is TRBJ2-7; 10 bases are shared with TRBD1. From germline, CDR1 is GTSNPN and CDR2 SVGIG (reference sequence). V gave up 1 base and J gave up 3 bases; unmatched junction bases: 3. This CDR3 comprises 14 residues. The CDR3 sequence is CAWSAGTGDYEQYF. In nucleotides, the CDR3 is TGTGCCTGGAGTGCCGGGACAGGGGACTACGAGCAGTACTTC.

In this sample, this clonotype turned up a few times. The genes are TRBV6-2 or TRBV6-3 and TRBJ1-2; a weak D match, TRBD1 (5 bases). Germline V gene sequence: CDR1 MNHEY, CDR2 SVGEGT. Trimming cost V 7 bases and J 4 bases, with 16 bases left between them. The CDR3 is 14 residues long. This CDR3 reads CASMSAGRGYGYTF. The CDR3 bases are TGTGCCAGCATGAGTGCAGGGAGAGGCTATGGCTACACCTTC.

This chain joins TRBV29-1 and TRBJ2-5; D call uncertain. V lost 2 bases and J lost 2, with 21 bases in between. Germline V gene data show CDR1 as SQVTM and CDR2 as ANQGSEA. CDR3 size: 17 residues. The CDR3 sequence is CSVERLQSWYTQETQYF. DNA of the CDR3: TGCAGCGTTGAAAGACTGCAGTCATGGTACACTCAAGAGACCCAGTACTTC. The full variable domain, completed using reference TRBV29-1 and TRBJ2-5, is SAVISQKPSRDICQRGTSLTIQCQVDSQVTMMFWYRQQPGQSLTLIATANQGSEATYESGFVIDKFPISRPNLTFSTLTVSNMSPEDSSIYLCSVERLQSWYTQETQYFGPGTRLLVL.

This clonotype was seen only a few times. The rearrangement links TRBV10-3 to TRBJ2-3; D unclear. There are 13 residues in the CDR3. V gave up 7 bases and J gave up 4 bases, with 12 bases separating them. Germline V gene sequence: CDR1 ENHRY, CDR2 SYGVKD. The DNA of the CDR3 is TGTGCCATCAAAGATCCGACACCAGATACGCAGTATTTT. This codes for CAIKDPTPDTQYF.

The chain combines TRBV18 with TRBJ1-4; 9 bases map to TRBD1. V was clipped by 6 bases and J by 7 bases; unmatched bases: 6. Germline V gene data show CDR1 as KGHSH and CDR2 as LQKENI. The CDR3 covers 14 residues. The CDR3 here is CASSRGQGTEKLFF. The CDR3 DNA reads TGTGCCAGCTCCCGCGGACAGGGGACTGAAAAACTGTTTTTT.

This clonotype came up many times. The V gene is TRBV13, the J gene TRBJ1-1, with a weak D call TRBD1 (5 bases). The V end lost 3 bases, the J end lost 5 bases, and 13 bases lay between the germline ends. Germline V gene lookup returns CDR1 PRHDT and CDR2 FYEKMQ (reference sequence). The CDR3 runs to 14 residues. The CDR3 loop is CASSLDGGRTEAFF. For the CDR3, the DNA is TGTGCCAGCAGCTTGGACGGGGGTAGGACTGAAGCTTTCTTT.

This clonotype appeared many times. The rearrangement uses TRBV28 and TRBJ2-5; weak D call: TRBD1 (6 bases). The CDR3 is made up of 14 amino acids. V lost 5 bases and J lost 2, with 12 bases in between. The germline V gene encodes CDR1 MDHEN and CDR2 SYDVKM. This CDR3 is CASSGTGRQETQYF. The CDR3 coding sequence is TGTGCCAGCAGTGGTACAGGGCGACAAGAGACCCAGTACTTC.

This chain links TRBV14 with TRBJ2-7; possibly TRBD1 for D (5 bases). V was clipped by 0 bases and J by 5 bases, with 8 bases between them. From germline, CDR1 is SGHDN and CDR2 FVKESK. This CDR3 is built from 13 residues. CDR3: CASSQERGDEQYF. Here the CDR3 DNA reads TGTGCCAGCAGCCAAGAAAGGGGTGACGAGCAGTACTTC.

This clonotype occurred a few times. The chain uses TRBV11-2 and TRBJ2-7, with TRBD2 matching over 7 bases. CDR3 length: 15 residues. J lost 2 bases, V lost 1 base, and 5 bases had no gene match. From germline, CDR1 is SGHAT and CDR2 FQNNGV. CDR3 loop: CASSLGTSAAYEQYF. The DNA of the CDR3 is TGTGCCAGCAGCTTAGGAACTAGCGCCGCCTACGAGCAGTACTTC.

The chain's CDR3 is CASSPPTSAYNEQFF. As DNA, the CDR3 is TGTGCCAGCTCACCACCTACTAGCGCTTACAATGAGCAGTTCTTC. The chain uses TRBV18 and TRBJ2-1; the match to TRBD2 covers 7 bases. The CDR3 runs 15 residues. Germline V CDR1 and CDR2: KGHSH, LQKENI. V shed 0 bases and J 4 bases; nucleotides not matched to a gene: 3. The variable domain in full, with the rest retrieved from reference TRBV18 and TRBJ2-1, is NAGVMQNPRHLVRRRGQEARLRCSPMKGHSHVYWYRQLPEEGLKFMVYLQKENIIDESGMPKERFSAEFPKEGPSILRIQQVVRGDSAAYFCASSPPTSAYNEQFFGPGTRLTVL.

This clonotype was recorded only once. The chain joins TRBV5-6 to TRBJ2-7, with 7 bases matching TRBD2. Trimming removed 0 bases from V and 2 bases from J; junction bases left unmatched: 5. The CDR3 has 15 amino acids. Looked up from germline, CDR1 is SGHDT and CDR2 is YYEEEE. The chain's CDR3 is CASSLDAGVAYEQYF. The CDR3 DNA reads TGTGCCAGCAGCTTGGATGCGGGGGTCGCCTACGAGCAGTACTTC.

This clonotype was observed at least ten times. V usage is TRBV5-1 and J usage is TRBJ2-6; possible D gene TRBD2, 6 bases. Trimming removed 2 bases at V and 3 bases at J, with 9 bases between. The CDR3 covers 15 residues. Germline CDR1 reads SGHRS; CDR2 reads YFSETQ. The CDR3 DNA follows: TGCGCCAGCAGCTTATCGGGGGTTGGGGCCAACGTCCTGACTTTC. Encoded protein: CASSLSGVGANVLTF.

This clonotype showed up many times. The chain employs TRBV6-2 or TRBV6-3 and TRBJ2-3, with D possibly matching TRBD2 (5 bases). Germline CDR1 and CDR2: MNHEY and SVGEGT. The V gene lost 0 bases and the J gene lost 0 bases, with 19 bases spanning the gap. CDR3 length: 19 residues. The CDR3 loop is CASSYSMRSGRSSTDTQYF. As DNA, the CDR3 is TGTGCCAGCAGTTACTCGATGAGGAGCGGACGATCTAGCACAGATACGCAGTATTTT.